The 14 T cell receptor beta chains below all came from one sample that was sequenced in a study of early T cells in non-severe SARS-CoV-2 infection. TCRdb re-called the 5' RACE reads through MiXCR, storing one row per CDR3 protein. The sample has tens of thousands of distinct CDR3 sequences, about 6% seen once. The source material was whole blood, sampled at baseline. The receptors come from an adult who was a healthcare worker with PCR-confirmed SARS-CoV-2 infection or an uninfected control (not recorded which).

By frequency in the sample, this clonotype is hyperexpanded. The V and J genes are TRBV10-1 and TRBJ2-1; TRBD1 agrees at 8 bases. The CDR3 runs 17 residues. Germline lookup yields CDR1 WNHNN and CDR2 SYGVQD (reference sequence). The V and J ends lost 6 bases and 4 bases, in that order; junction bases with no gene match: 14. CDR3 DNA: TGCGCCAGCAGCCCGCTTTCACAGGGGGTTAATTACAATGAGCAGTTCTTC. Translation: CASSPLSQGVNYNEQFF.

Many counts were recorded for this clonotype. The V and J genes are TRBV7-2 and TRBJ2-3; D perhaps matches TRBD1 (6 bases). Per germline, CDR1 SGHTA and CDR2 FQGNSA. This CDR3 is built from 16 residues. Trimming took 4 bases from V and 0 from J, leaving 14 bases between them. For the CDR3, the DNA is TGTGCCAGCAGCTACGGACAGTTCCCTAGCACAGATACGCAGTATTTT. Its translation: CASSYGQFPSTDTQYF. Supplemented by reference TRBV7-2 and TRBJ2-3, the full variable domain reads GAGVSQSPSNKVTEKGKDVELRCDPISGHTALYWYRQSLGQGLEFLIYFQGNSAPDKSGLPSDRFSAERTGGSVSTLTIQRTQQEDSAVYLCASSYGQFPSTDTQYFGPGTRLTVL.

This clonotype was found a few times. V is TRBV7-2 and J is TRBJ2-5, with D perhaps being TRBD1 or TRBD2 (5 bases each). Germline CDR1 SGHTA, CDR2 FQGNSA. Trimming shortened V by 1 base and J by 1 base, and 10 bases separated the two germline ends. This CDR3 has 15 residues. The DNA of the CDR3 is TGTGCCAGCAGCTTAGAAGTTGGGGGCCAAGAGACCCAGTACTTC. Amino acid sequence: CASSLEVGGQETQYF.

This clonotype occurred many times. The chain uses TRBV7-8 and TRBJ1-1; unclear D gene. The germline gives CDR1 SGHVS, CDR2 FQNEAQ. This CDR3 spans 15 amino acids. With 5 bases removed from V and 0 bases from J, the gap between germline ends came to 13 bases. DNA for the CDR3: TGTGCCAGCAGCCCCCTCAAGAAGATGAACACTGAAGCTTTCTTT. Translation gives CASSPLKKMNTEAFF.

This clonotype was seen repeatedly, ten times or more. The CDR3 reads CASSAHDSRSSYEQYF. Written as DNA, the CDR3 is TGTGCCAGCAGCGCCCACGACTCCCGAAGCTCCTACGAGCAGTACTTC. The V gene is TRBV28, the J gene TRBJ2-7; D uncertain. V dropped 6 bases and J dropped 0 bases, with 18 bases sitting between them. The CDR3 loop spans 16 amino acids. From germline, CDR1 is MDHEN and CDR2 SYDVKM.

The chain employs TRBV11-2 and TRBJ1-2, with 9 bases fitting TRBD1. The length of the CDR3 is 16 residues. The ends lost 4 bases at V and 0 bases at J; junction bases unmatched: 6. Germline V gene sequence: CDR1 SGHAT, CDR2 FQNNGV. This CDR3 reads CASSSGQGPANYGYTF. The DNA of the CDR3 is TGTGCCAGCAGCTCTGGACAGGGGCCAGCTAACTATGGCTACACCTTC.

At least ten counts were recorded for this clonotype. This chain uses TRBV10-3 with TRBJ2-5, with TRBD1 as a possible D gene (6 bases). The CDR3 loop spans 14 amino acids. Germline assignment: CDR1 ENHRY and CDR2 SYGVKD. Trimming pared 1 base from V and 4 bases from J, leaving 10 bases between. For the CDR3, the DNA is TGTGCCATCAGTGAGTGGCAGGGGTTAGAGACCCAGTACTTC. This sequence encodes CAISEWQGLETQYF.

This clonotype is labeled as medium-sized. The V gene is TRBV11-2, the J gene TRBJ2-2; the D gene is possibly TRBD2 (6 bases). Germline CDR1 is SGHAT and CDR2 is FQNNGV. The CDR3 extends over 16 amino acids. Trimming removed 1 base from V and 0 bases from J, with 9 bases in between. The CDR3 region has the DNA TGTGCCAGCAGCTTAGGTAGCGGAACGAACACCGGGGAGCTGTTTTTT. Its translation: CASSLGSGTNTGELFF.

The chain recombines TRBV2 with TRBJ1-5; D not certain. Germline lookup yields CDR1 SNHLY and CDR2 FYNNEI. Trimming left V 7 bases short and J 8 bases short, with 21 bases between. CDR3 size: 15 residues. The DNA for the CDR3 is TGTGCCAGCACCCTGCGGGGAGACGCCGGGGAGCCCCAGCATTTT. It codes for CASTLRGDAGEPQHF.

The chain employs TRBV18 and TRBJ2-7; D unclear. CDR1 is KGHSH, CDR2 LQKENI, per germline. Trimming left V 2 bases short and J 3 bases short, with 8 bases between. This CDR3 spans 13 amino acids. DNA for the CDR3: TGTGCCAGCTCACCAAACAAGAACTACGAGCAGTACTTC. It is translated as CASSPNKNYEQYF.

This clonotype was picked up many times. V gene TRBV6-1 combines with J gene TRBJ1-6; TRBD1 agrees at 7 bases. V lost 4 bases and J lost 4; bases outside the gene matches: 10. CDR3 length equals 17 residues. CDR1 and CDR2 from the germline V gene are MNHNS and SASEGT. This chain's CDR3 is CASSGYRGASYNSPLHF. The CDR3 nucleotides are TGTGCCAGCAGTGGCTACAGGGGAGCGTCATATAATTCACCCCTCCACTTT.

This clonotype was counted many times. The chain has TRBV5-1 and TRBJ1-1; no definite D call. This CDR3 region has 15 residues. Germline CDR1 SGHRS, CDR2 YFSETQ. V dropped 0 bases and J dropped 1 base, with 10 bases sitting between them. The CDR3 loop is CASSLGIGQNTEAFF. The CDR3, as DNA: TGCGCCAGCAGCTTGGGAATAGGGCAGAACACTGAAGCTTTCTTT.

This clonotype was observed a handful of times. This chain joins TRBV7-8 and TRBJ1-1; D call uncertain. Germline CDR1 reads SGHVS; CDR2 reads FQNEAQ. V was shortened by 5 bases and J by 3 bases, with 10 bases between the two germline ends. The CDR3 runs 13 residues. Here the CDR3 DNA reads TGTGCCAGCAGCCGAAGTTTTTACACTGAAGCTTTCTTT. This codes for CASSRSFYTEAFF.

At least ten counts were recorded for this clonotype. V and J are TRBV19 and TRBJ2-3; D unclear. V dropped 3 bases and J dropped 6 bases, with 19 bases sitting between them. The CDR3 has 16 amino acids. The V gene's germline CDR1 is LNHDA and CDR2 SQIVND (reference sequence). The CDR3 here is CASSILAVQNIDTQYF. CDR3 bases: TGTGCCAGTAGTATTCTGGCGGTGCAGAATATTGATACGCAGTATTTT.